A single sample is the source of the 27 T cell receptor beta chains below, sequenced in a study of Ad26.COV2.S vaccination and SARS-CoV-2 variants. The data were produced by immunoSEQ multiplex PCR, yet TCRdb's version contains in-frame clones alone and is incomplete. The data hold under 550,000 clones, with 88% observed a single time. Treatment meaning: approximately 18 received Ad26.COV2.S at low or high dose, single or two shots; 5 received placebo; per-sample allocation not given. Samples were taken on day 63 after the first vaccine or placebo injection. Sequences were derived from peripheral blood, sampled in a trial of Ad26.COV2.S vaccine versus placebo. These receptors were obtained from a person between 18 and 65 years old who received the Ad26.COV2.S COVID-19 vaccine or a placebo.

The chain joins TRBV30 to TRBJ2-3, with 7 positions matching TRBD2. V shed 3 bases and J 5 bases; nucleotides not matched to a gene: 14. The length of the CDR3 is 16 residues. Germline V gene lookup returns CDR1 GTSNPN and CDR2 SVGIG (reference sequence). The CDR3 DNA sequence: TGTGCCTGGAGGGGGAGGGCTAGCGGCGCCCGAGATACGCAGTATTTT. Protein product: CAWRGRASGARDTQYF.

The V call is TRBV6-1, the J call TRBJ2-1; D possibly corresponds to TRBD2 (5 bases). This CDR3 is built from 15 residues. V was trimmed by 3 bases and J by 0 bases, leaving 9 bases between them. Germline assignment: CDR1 MNHNS and CDR2 SASEGT. The DNA of the CDR3 is TGTGCCAGCAGTGAGGAGGTAAGCTCCTACAATGAGCAGTTCTTC. It codes for CASSEEVSSYNEQFF.

The chain carries TRBV11-2 and TRBJ2-3; 14 positions agree with TRBD2. The CDR3 length is 16 residues. V lost 2 bases to trimming and J lost 9 bases; unmatched junction nucleotides: 7. The germline V gene encodes CDR1 SGHAT and CDR2 FQNNGV. The CDR3 nucleotides read TGTGCCAGCAGCTTAAGACTAGCGGGGGGGTCGGGCACGCAGTATTTT. As protein: CASSLRLAGGSGTQYF.

The chain is built from TRBV12-5 and TRBJ1-5; TRBD1 aligns across 7 bases. V was clipped by 6 bases and J by 5 bases; unmatched bases: 1. Germline assignment: CDR1 LGHNT and CDR2 FRNRAP. This CDR3 region has 12 residues. CDR3 DNA: TGTGCTAGTGGGCAGGGGGATCAGCCCCAGCATTTT. Protein: CASGQGDQPQHF.

The V gene is TRBV9, the J gene TRBJ1-4; D is unresolved. Trimming shortened V by 2 bases and J by 8 bases, and 10 bases separated the two germline ends. The CDR3 is 13 residues long. Germline lookup yields CDR1 SGDLS and CDR2 YYNGEE. The CDR3 protein is CASSVGLWEKLFF. Written as DNA, the CDR3 is TGTGCCAGCAGCGTGGGCCTTTGGGAAAAACTGTTTTTT.

The V call is TRBV4-3, the J call TRBJ1-1; perhaps TRBD1 as D (6 bases). V gave up 3 bases and J gave up 0 bases, with 14 bases separating them. This CDR3 contains 16 residues. Germline CDR1 LGHNA, CDR2 YSLEER. CDR3 in DNA: TGCGCCAGCAGCCAGGCAAGAGACAGGTTGAACACTGAAGCTTTCTTT. It translates to CASSQARDRLNTEAFF.

V usage is TRBV5-6 and J usage is TRBJ1-4; D is possibly TRBD1 (6 bases). CDR3 length: 14 residues. Deletions cut 4 bases from V and 4 bases from J, with 11 bases between. Germline V gene data show CDR1 as SGHDT and CDR2 as YYEEEE. The CDR3 nucleotides are TGTGCCAGCAGCCAGGACAGCCGTAATGAAAAACTGTTTTTT. Its translation is CASSQDSRNEKLFF.

This clone was seen only a few times. DNA of the CDR3: TGTGCCAGCAGCCGAGGGACAGGGGAAGAGACCCAGTACTTC. Protein sequence: CASSRGTGEETQYF. This rearrangement joins TRBV11-3 to TRBJ2-5, with 10 bases that match TRBD1. The CDR3 contains 14 residues. The junction had 3 bases not matched to a gene; V was cut back by 5 bases and J by 3 bases. The V gene's germline CDR1 is SGHNT and CDR2 YENEEA. The full variable domain, completed using reference TRBV11-3 and TRBJ2-5, is EAGVVQSPRYKIIEKKQPVAFWCNPISGHNTLYWYLQNLGQGPELLIRYENEEAVDDSQLPKDRFSAERLKGVDSTLKIQPAELGDSAVYLCASSRGTGEETQYFGPGTRLLVL.

The rearrangement links TRBV9 to TRBJ2-7, with 7 bases matching TRBD1. CDR3 size: 14 residues. The trim removed 0 bases at V and 3 bases at J, leaving 3 bases unmatched. The germline V gene has CDR1 SGDLS and CDR2 YYNGEE. CDR3 sequence reads: CASSVEGGDYEQYF. The CDR3 DNA reads TGTGCCAGCAGCGTAGAAGGGGGCGACTACGAGCAGTACTTC.

The chain joins TRBV15 to TRBJ2-2; D call uncertain. Trimming took 3 bases from V and 5 from J, leaving 4 bases between them. This CDR3 is built from 12 residues. The V gene's germline CDR1 is LNHNV and CDR2 YYDKDF (reference sequence). The CDR3 region is CATSRVTGELFF. The CDR3 DNA reads TGTGCCACCAGCAGGGTTACCGGGGAGCTGTTTTTT.

The chain couples TRBV10-3 to TRBJ2-5; the match to TRBD1 covers 7 bases. The V and J ends lost 10 bases and 3 bases, in that order; junction bases with no gene match: 8. Germline lookup yields CDR1 ENHRY and CDR2 SYGVKD. The CDR3 extends over 13 amino acids. The CDR3 DNA reads as TGTGCCACCAACAGGGGTCCCAAAGAGACCCAGTACTTC. It encodes CATNRGPKETQYF.

The chain joins TRBV28 to TRBJ2-3, with a possible D match to TRBD2 (5 bases). Germline values: CDR1 MDHEN, CDR2 SYDVKM. This CDR3 has 16 amino acids. V lost 5 bases to trimming and J lost 0 bases, with 15 bases between them. In nucleotides, the CDR3 is TGTGCCAGCAGTCCGCGCTGGACGGGAAGCACAGATACGCAGTATTTT. It specifies CASSPRWTGSTDTQYF.

The rearrangement uses TRBV5-5 and TRBJ2-1, with 8 bases identical to TRBD1. J gave up 5 bases and V 2 bases, and 9 bases lay outside the gene matches. Looked up from germline, CDR1 is SGHKS and CDR2 is YYEKEE (reference sequence). The CDR3 contains 16 residues. The CDR3 reads CASSLLPAQGDNEQFF. The DNA for the CDR3 is TGTGCCAGCAGCTTACTTCCAGCACAGGGGGACAATGAGCAGTTCTTC.

The CDR3: CASSMTGAQETQYF. The CDR3 coding sequence is TGTGCCAGTAGTATGACAGGGGCCCAAGAGACCCAGTACTTC. The genes are TRBV19 and TRBJ2-5; TRBD1 aligns across 8 bases. The CDR3 sequence is 14 residues long. V shed 3 bases and J 1 base; nucleotides not matched to a gene: 1. Germline V gives CDR1 LNHDA, CDR2 SQIVND (reference sequence).

This clone was seen a handful of times. The chain links TRBV19 to TRBJ1-1; D remains unclear. This CDR3 comprises 14 residues. Germline V gene lookup returns CDR1 LNHDA and CDR2 SQIVND (reference sequence). Trimming stripped 6 bases from V and 3 bases from J, with 14 bases between. The CDR3 loop is CASSDDTYYTEAFF. DNA for the CDR3: TGTGCCAGTAGCGACGACACCTATTACACTGAAGCTTTCTTT.

This chain connects TRBV19 to TRBJ1-1; D remains unclear. The CDR3 has 13 residues. V was trimmed by 6 bases and J by 0 bases, leaving 8 bases between them. Germline V gene sequence: CDR1 LNHDA, CDR2 SQIVND (reference sequence). The DNA for the CDR3 is TGTGCCAGTAGGTGGGCAATGAACACTGAAGCTTTCTTT. Protein sequence: CASRWAMNTEAFF.

This clone was recorded a few times. The chain couples TRBV4-2 to TRBJ2-7; TRBD1 agrees at 10 bases. With V trimmed by 3 bases and J by 5 bases, 4 bases remained unmatched. The CDR3 runs 14 residues. CDR1 is LGHNA, CDR2 YNFKEQ, per germline. This CDR3 is CASSQGQGWDEQYF. DNA for the CDR3: TGTGCCAGCAGCCAGGGACAGGGGTGGGACGAGCAGTACTTC.

This chain links TRBV27 with TRBJ2-7; D call uncertain. CDR1 is MNHEY, CDR2 SMNVEV, per germline (reference sequence). CDR3 length equals 14 residues. Trimming cost V 6 bases and J 3 bases, with 15 bases left between them. CDR3 nucleotides: TGTGCCAGCAGCCATAGAGGATCGGACTACGAGCAGTACTTC. It is translated as CASSHRGSDYEQYF.

The rearrangement links TRBV30 to TRBJ1-4; tentatively, D is TRBD1 (6 bases). The length of the CDR3 is 15 residues. CDR1 is GTSNPN and CDR2 is SVGIG in the germline V gene (reference sequence). Trimming removed 0 bases at V and 7 bases at J, with 15 bases between. In DNA, the CDR3 is TGTGCCTGGAGTGTACTCGGGGGGCGAAGTGAAAAACTGTTTTTT. It is translated as CAWSVLGGRSEKLFF.

This chain uses TRBV30 with TRBJ1-6; no definite D call. The CDR3 loop spans 12 amino acids. V was clipped by 4 bases and J by 7 bases, with 8 bases between them. Germline V gene lookup returns CDR1 GTSNPN and CDR2 SVGIG (reference sequence). Here the CDR3 reads CAWTSTNSPLHF. The CDR3 DNA follows: TGTGCCTGGACCTCGACGAATTCACCCCTCCACTTT.

The chain uses TRBV25-1 and TRBJ1-2; 8 nucleotides align to TRBD1. The CDR3 covers 17 residues. Germline values: CDR1 MGHDK, CDR2 SYGVNS. The J segment lost 7 bases and the V segment lost 5 bases, leaving 18 bases of the junction unmatched. The CDR3 is CASSPNNRTGRRGGYTF. CDR3 DNA sequence: TGTGCCAGCAGTCCAAATAATAGGACAGGGAGGAGAGGTGGCTACACCTTC.

The count of this clone is one. This chain uses TRBV5-1 with TRBJ2-7; D unresolved. Germline-derived CDR1 and CDR2 are SGHRS and YFSETQ. This CDR3 region has 13 residues. Trimming left V 9 bases short and J 4 bases short, with 17 bases between. The CDR3, as DNA: TGCGCCACCCGACCCGAGACAAGTTACGAGCAGTACTTC. This sequence encodes CATRPETSYEQYF.

CDR3 nucleotide sequence: TGTGCCAGCAGCCCCACTTTCACCACCGGGGAGCTGTTTTTT. Residues: CASSPTFTTGELFF. The chain links TRBV9 to TRBJ2-2; D call uncertain. With 4 bases removed from V and 4 bases from J, the gap between germline ends came to 11 bases. CDR3 length: 14 residues. CDR1 is SGDLS, CDR2 YYNGEE, per germline.

This sequence joins TRBV5-4 and TRBJ2-7, with TRBD1 matching over 8 bases. The CDR3 has 17 residues. CDR1 is SGHNT, CDR2 YYREEE, per germline (reference sequence). J gave up 3 bases and V 0 bases, and 11 bases lay outside the gene matches. The CDR3 reads CASSLEGTGRFIYEQYF. CDR3 DNA: TGTGCCAGCAGCTTGGAGGGGACAGGCCGATTTATCTACGAGCAGTACTTC.

This clone was counted a few times. The rearrangement uses TRBV19 and TRBJ1-1; possibly TRBD1 for D (5 bases). The germline V gene has CDR1 LNHDA and CDR2 SQIVND (reference sequence). Trimming removed 10 bases from V and 1 base from J, with 10 bases in between. The CDR3 consists of 12 residues. DNA for the CDR3: TGTGCCACTCACACAGGGAACACTGAAGCTTTCTTT. Translation gives CATHTGNTEAFF. The whole variable domain, filled in from reference TRBV19 and TRBJ1-1, reads DGGITQSPKYLFRKEGQNVTLSCEQNLNHDAMYWYRQDPGQGLRLIYYSQIVNDFQKGDIAEGYSVSREKKESFPLTVTSAQKNPTAFYLCATHTGNTEAFFGQGTRLTVV.

This rearrangement joins TRBV3-1 (or the pseudogene TRBV3-2) to TRBJ1-2; TRBD1 matches at 11 bases. This CDR3 comprises 15 residues. With 5 bases clipped from V and 4 bases from J, the junction kept 6 bases outside the gene matches. Germline CDR1 is LGHDT and CDR2 is YNNKEL (reference sequence). DNA of the CDR3: TGTGCCAGCAGCGAAGCCGGGACAGGGGGCTATGGCTACACCTTC. Protein: CASSEAGTGGYGYTF.

The CDR3 bases are TGTGCCAGCAGCTTGGGCAGGGGGCAGACCCAGTACTTC. Its protein product is CASSLGRGQTQYF. V and J are TRBV11-2 and TRBJ2-5, with 8 bases fitting TRBD1. The CDR3 contains 13 residues. The ends lost 3 bases at V and 6 bases at J; junction bases unmatched: 3. CDR1 and CDR2 from the germline V gene are SGHAT and FQNNGV.